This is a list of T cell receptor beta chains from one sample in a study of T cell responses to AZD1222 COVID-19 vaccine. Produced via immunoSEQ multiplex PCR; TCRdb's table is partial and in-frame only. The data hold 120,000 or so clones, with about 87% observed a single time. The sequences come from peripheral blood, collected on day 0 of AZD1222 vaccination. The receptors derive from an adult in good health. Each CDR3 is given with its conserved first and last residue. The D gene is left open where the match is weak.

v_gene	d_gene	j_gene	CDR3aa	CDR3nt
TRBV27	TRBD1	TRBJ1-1	CASSYQGGLNTEAFF	TGTGCCAGCAGCTACCAGGGGGGGCTGAACACTGAAGCTTTCTTT
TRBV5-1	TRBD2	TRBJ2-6	CASSLAGTAGAGANVLTF	TGCGCCAGCAGCTTGGCCGGGACGGCGGGGGCTGGGGCCAACGTCCTGACTTTC
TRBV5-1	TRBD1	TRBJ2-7	CASSYGTGGVLEQYF	TGCGCCAGCAGCTACGGGACAGGGGGGGTTCTGGAGCAGTACTTC
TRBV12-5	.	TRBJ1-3	CASGLDVAESFLYGNTIYF	TGTGCTAGTGGTTTGGATGTGGCGGAGAGTTTTTTGTATGGAAACACCATATATTTT
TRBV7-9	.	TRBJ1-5	CASSLVGGGNQPQHF	TGTGCCAGCAGCTTAGTCGGGGGAGGCAATCAGCCCCAGCATTTT
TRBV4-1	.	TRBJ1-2	CASSPDEGGRYGYTF	TGCGCCAGCAGCCCCGACGAGGGGGGCAGGTATGGCTACACCTTC
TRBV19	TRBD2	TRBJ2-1	CASSIDMTSGKFF	TGTGCCAGTAGTATAGATATGACTAGCGGGAAGTTCTTC
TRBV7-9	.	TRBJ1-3	CASSSALWGNTIYF	TGTGCCAGCAGCTCCGCGCTTTGGGGAAACACCATATATTTT
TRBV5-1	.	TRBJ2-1	CASSSSFEQFF	TGCGCCAGCAGCTCAAGTTTTGAGCAGTTCTTC
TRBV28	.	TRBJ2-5	CASSQPARVQETQYF	TGTGCCAGCAGTCAACCTGCCAGGGTCCAAGAGACCCAGTACTTC